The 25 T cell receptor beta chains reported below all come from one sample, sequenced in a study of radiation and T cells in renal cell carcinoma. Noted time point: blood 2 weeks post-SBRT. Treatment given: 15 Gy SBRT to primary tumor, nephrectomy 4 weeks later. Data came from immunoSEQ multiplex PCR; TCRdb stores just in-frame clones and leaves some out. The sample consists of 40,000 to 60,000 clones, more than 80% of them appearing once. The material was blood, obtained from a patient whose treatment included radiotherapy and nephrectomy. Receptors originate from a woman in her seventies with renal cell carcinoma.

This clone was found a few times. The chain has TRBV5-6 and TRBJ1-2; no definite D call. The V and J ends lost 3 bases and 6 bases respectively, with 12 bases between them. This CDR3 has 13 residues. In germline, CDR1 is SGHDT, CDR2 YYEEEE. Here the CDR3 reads CASSSGPSDGYTF. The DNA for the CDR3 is TGTGCCAGCAGCTCTGGCCCGTCGGATGGCTACACCTTC. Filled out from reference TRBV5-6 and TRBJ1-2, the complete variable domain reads DAGVTQSPTHLIKTRGQQVTLRCSPKSGHDTVSWYQQALGQGPQFIFQYYEEEERQRGNFPDRFSGHQFPNYSSELNVNALLLGDSALYLCASSSGPSDGYTFGSGTRLTVV.

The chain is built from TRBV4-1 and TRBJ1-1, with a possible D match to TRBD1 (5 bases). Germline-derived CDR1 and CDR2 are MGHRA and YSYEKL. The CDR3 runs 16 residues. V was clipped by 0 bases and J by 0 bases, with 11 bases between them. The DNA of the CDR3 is TGCGCCAGCAGCCAAGACCGAGGGGCTCTGAACACTGAAGCTTTCTTT. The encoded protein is CASSQDRGALNTEAFF.

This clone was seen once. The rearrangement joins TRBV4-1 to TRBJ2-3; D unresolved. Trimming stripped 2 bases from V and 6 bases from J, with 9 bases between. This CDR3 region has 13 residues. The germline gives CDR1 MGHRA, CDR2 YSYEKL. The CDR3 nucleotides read TGCGCCAGCAGCCAATATGTGGGGGATACGCAGTATTTT. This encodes CASSQYVGDTQYF.

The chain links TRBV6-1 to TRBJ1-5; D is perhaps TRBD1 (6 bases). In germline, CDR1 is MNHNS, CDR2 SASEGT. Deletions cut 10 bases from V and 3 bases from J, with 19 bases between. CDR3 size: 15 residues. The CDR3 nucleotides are TGTGCCACCCGCACTTTCGGGGGGGCCAATCAGCCCCAGCATTTT. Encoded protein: CATRTFGGANQPQHF.

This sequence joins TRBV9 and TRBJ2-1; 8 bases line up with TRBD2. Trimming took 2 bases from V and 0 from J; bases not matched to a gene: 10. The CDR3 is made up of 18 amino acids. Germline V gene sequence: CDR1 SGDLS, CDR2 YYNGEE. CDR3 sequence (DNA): TGTGCCAGCAGCGTTCGAGGGCGGGAGGTGGTCTCCTACAATGAGCAGTTCTTC. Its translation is CASSVRGREVVSYNEQFF.

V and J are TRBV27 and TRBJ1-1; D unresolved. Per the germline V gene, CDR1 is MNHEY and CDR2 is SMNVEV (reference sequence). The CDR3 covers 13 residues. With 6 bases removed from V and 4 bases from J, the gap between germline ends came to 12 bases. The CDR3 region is CASRPEWGTEAFF. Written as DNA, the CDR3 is TGTGCCAGCAGACCGGAGTGGGGCACTGAAGCTTTCTTT.

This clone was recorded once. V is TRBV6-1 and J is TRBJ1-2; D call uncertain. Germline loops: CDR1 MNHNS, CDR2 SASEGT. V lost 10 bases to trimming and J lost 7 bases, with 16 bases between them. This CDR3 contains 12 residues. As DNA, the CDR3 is TGTGCCACGGGAATTCCCGAGGGTGGCTACACCTTC. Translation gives CATGIPEGGYTF.

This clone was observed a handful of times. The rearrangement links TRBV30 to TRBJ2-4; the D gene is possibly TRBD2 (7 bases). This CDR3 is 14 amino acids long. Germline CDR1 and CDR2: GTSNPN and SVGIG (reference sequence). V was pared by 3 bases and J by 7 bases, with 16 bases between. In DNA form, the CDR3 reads TGTGCCTGGAGGGGAGGGGGATCGGGTAACATTCAGTACTTC. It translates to CAWRGGGSGNIQYF.

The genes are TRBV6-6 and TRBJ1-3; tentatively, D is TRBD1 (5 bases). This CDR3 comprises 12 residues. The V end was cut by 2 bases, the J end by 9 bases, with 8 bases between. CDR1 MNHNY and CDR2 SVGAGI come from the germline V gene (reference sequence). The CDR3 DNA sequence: TGTGCCAGCAGTTACGAGGGGACCACCATATATTTT. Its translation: CASSYEGTTIYF.

The CDR3 sequence is CASSLEQGLAEQYF. CDR3 bases: TGTGCCAGCAGCTTAGAGCAGGGCCTTGCCGAGCAGTACTTC. The rearrangement uses TRBV7-8 and TRBJ2-7; possibly TRBD1 for D (5 bases). V dropped 1 base and J dropped 6 bases, with 13 bases sitting between them. The CDR3 contains 14 residues. CDR1 and CDR2 (germline): SGHVS, FQNEAQ.

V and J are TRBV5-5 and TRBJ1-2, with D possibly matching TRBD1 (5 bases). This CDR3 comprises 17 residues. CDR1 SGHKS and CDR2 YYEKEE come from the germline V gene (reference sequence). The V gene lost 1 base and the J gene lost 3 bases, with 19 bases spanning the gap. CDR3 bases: TGTGCCAGCAGCTTGAGAGGGTGGACTCCGGGGGACTATGGCTACACCTTC. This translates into CASSLRGWTPGDYGYTF.

CDR3 residues: CASRTGPVGEQFF. The CDR3 coding sequence is TGTGCCAGCAGGACCGGGCCAGTAGGAGAGCAGTTCTTC. This chain connects TRBV6-5 to TRBJ2-1; D not certain. V lost 6 bases and J 10 bases, leaving 16 bases between the germline ends. This CDR3 has 13 amino acids. CDR1 is MNHEY, CDR2 SVGAGI, per germline.

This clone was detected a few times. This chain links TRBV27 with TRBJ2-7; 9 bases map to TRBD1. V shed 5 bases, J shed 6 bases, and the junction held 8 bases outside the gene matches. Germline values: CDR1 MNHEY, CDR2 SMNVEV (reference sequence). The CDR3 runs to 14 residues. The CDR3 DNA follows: TGTGCCAGCAGTCTTGGGACAGGGCTTGGCGAGCAGTACTTC. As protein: CASSLGTGLGEQYF.

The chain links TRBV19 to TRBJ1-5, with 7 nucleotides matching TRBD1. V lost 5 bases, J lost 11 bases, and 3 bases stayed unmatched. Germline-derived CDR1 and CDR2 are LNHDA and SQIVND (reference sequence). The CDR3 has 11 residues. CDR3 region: CASSLTGAQHF. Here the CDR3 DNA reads TGTGCCAGTAGTCTAACAGGGGCCCAGCATTTT.

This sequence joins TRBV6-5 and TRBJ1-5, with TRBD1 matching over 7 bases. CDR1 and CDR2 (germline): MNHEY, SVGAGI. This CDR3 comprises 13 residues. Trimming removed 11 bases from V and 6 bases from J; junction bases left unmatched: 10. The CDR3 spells CAAGRGEGQPQHF. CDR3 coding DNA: TGTGCCGCGGGCAGGGGGGAGGGTCAGCCCCAGCATTTT.

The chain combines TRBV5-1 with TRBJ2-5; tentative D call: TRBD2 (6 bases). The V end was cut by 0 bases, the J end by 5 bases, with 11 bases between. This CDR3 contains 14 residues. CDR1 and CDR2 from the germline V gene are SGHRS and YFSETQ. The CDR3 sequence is CASSLGREVETQYF. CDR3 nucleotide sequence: TGCGCCAGCAGCTTGGGAAGGGAGGTGGAGACCCAGTACTTC.

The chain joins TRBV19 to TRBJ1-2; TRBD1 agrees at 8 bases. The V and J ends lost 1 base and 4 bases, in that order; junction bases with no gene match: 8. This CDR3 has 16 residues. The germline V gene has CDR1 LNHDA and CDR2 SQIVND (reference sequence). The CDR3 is CASSIAGPGGFYGYTF. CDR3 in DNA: TGTGCCAGTAGTATAGCTGGCCCAGGGGGCTTCTATGGCTACACCTTC. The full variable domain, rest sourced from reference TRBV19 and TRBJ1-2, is DGGITQSPKYLFRKEGQNVTLSCEQNLNHDAMYWYRQDPGQGLRLIYYSQIVNDFQKGDIAEGYSVSREKKESFPLTVTSAQKNPTAFYLCASSIAGPGGFYGYTFGSGTRLTVV.

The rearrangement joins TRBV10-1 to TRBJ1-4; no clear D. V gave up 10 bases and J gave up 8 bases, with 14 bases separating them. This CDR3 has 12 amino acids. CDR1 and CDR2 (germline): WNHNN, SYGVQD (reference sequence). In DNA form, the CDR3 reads TGCGCCACCTTAGGCCAAAGGGAAAAACTGTTTTTT. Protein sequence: CATLGQREKLFF.

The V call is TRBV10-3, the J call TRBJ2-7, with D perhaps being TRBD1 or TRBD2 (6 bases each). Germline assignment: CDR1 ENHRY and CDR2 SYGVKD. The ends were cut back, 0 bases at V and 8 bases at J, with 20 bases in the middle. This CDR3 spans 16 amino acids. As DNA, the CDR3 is TGTGCCATCAGTGAGTCGCAAGGTTCGGGGGCTCCTAAGCAGTACTTC. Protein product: CAISESQGSGAPKQYF.

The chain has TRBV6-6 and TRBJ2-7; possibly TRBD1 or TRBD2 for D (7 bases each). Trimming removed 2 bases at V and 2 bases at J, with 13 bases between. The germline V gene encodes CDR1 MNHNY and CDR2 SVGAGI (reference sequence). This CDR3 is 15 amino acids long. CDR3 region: CASSYGQGGTYEQYF. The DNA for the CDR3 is TGTGCCAGCAGTTACGGGCAGGGGGGGACCTACGAGCAGTACTTC.

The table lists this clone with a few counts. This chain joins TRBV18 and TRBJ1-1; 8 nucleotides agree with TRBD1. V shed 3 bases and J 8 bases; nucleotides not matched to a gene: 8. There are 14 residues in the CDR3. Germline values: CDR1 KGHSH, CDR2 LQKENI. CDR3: CASSPSERQGEAFF. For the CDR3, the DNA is TGTGCCAGCTCACCCTCCGAGAGACAGGGGGAAGCTTTCTTT.

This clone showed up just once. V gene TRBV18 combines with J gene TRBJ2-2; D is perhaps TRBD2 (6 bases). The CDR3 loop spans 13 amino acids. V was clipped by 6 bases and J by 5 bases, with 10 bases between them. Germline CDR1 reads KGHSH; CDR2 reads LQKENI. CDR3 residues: CASSPGRTGELFF. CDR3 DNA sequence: TGTGCCAGCTCCCCCGGGAGAACCGGGGAGCTGTTTTTT.

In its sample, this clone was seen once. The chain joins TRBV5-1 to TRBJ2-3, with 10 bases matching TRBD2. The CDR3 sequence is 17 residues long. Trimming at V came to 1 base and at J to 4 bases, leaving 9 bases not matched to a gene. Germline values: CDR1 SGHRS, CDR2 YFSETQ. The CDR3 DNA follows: TGCGCCAGCAGCTTGTACTCCAGCGGGGGGGCCTCAGATACGCAGTATTTT. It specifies CASSLYSSGGASDTQYF. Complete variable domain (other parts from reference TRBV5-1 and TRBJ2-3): KAGVTQTPRYLIKTRGQQVTLSCSPISGHRSVSWYQQTPGQGLQFLFEYFSETQRNKGNFPGRFSGRQFSNSRSEMNVSTLELGDSALYLCASSLYSSGGASDTQYFGPGTRLTVL.

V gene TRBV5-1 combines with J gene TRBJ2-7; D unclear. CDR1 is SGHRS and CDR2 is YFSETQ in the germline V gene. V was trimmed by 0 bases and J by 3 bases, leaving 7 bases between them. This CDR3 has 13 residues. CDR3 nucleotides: TGCGCCAGCAGCTTGGCGCCCAGCTACGAGCAGTACTTC. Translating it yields CASSLAPSYEQYF.

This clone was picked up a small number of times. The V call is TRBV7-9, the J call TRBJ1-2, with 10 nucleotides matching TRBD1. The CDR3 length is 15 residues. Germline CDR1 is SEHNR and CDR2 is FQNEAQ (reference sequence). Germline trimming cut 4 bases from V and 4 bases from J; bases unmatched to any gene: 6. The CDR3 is CASSSPGQGIYGYTF. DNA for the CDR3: TGTGCCAGCAGCTCGCCGGGACAGGGGATCTATGGCTACACCTTC.